Each of the 5 T cell receptor beta chains below was sequenced from the same sample in a study of T cell responses to AZD1222 COVID-19 vaccine. Clones were read by immunoSEQ multiplex PCR, and TCRdb kept only the in-frame ones, dropping some. The table shows over 85,000 clones, with around 90% occurring only once. Sample: peripheral blood, taken on day 0 of AZD1222 vaccination. Receptors originate from an adult in good health.

This chain joins TRBV7-9 and TRBJ1-1; 7 bases are shared with TRBD1. The CDR3 runs to 14 residues. The germline CDR1 and CDR2 sequences are SEHNR and FQNEAQ (reference sequence). The V segment lost 5 bases and the J segment 3 bases; nucleotides outside the gene matches: 6. CDR3 region: CASSPQGTYTEAFF. CDR3 DNA sequence: TGTGCCAGCAGCCCACAGGGGACTTACACTGAAGCTTTCTTT.

V is TRBV29-1 and J is TRBJ1-1; no reliable D call. The CDR3 is made up of 13 amino acids. V was pared by 0 bases and J by 3 bases, with 8 bases between. Per germline, CDR1 SQVTM and CDR2 ANQGSEA. The CDR3 nucleotides are TGCAGCGTTGAAGAGATGGTGGACACTGAAGCTTTCTTT. As protein: CSVEEMVDTEAFF.

The genes are TRBV30 and TRBJ1-1; a weak D match, TRBD1 (5 bases). The CDR3 extends over 14 amino acids. V lost 0 bases and J 3 bases, leaving 11 bases between the germline ends. CDR1 is GTSNPN, CDR2 SVGIG, per germline (reference sequence). The CDR3 protein is CAWSVLSGYTEAFF. DNA for the CDR3: TGTGCCTGGAGTGTACTGTCAGGGTACACTGAAGCTTTCTTT.

The chain combines TRBV7-8 with TRBJ2-3, with 9 bases identical to TRBD2. This CDR3 has 15 amino acids. J was trimmed by 6 bases and V by 4 bases; bases with no gene match: 8. Germline V CDR1 and CDR2: SGHVS, FQNEAQ. The CDR3 sequence is CASSSLAGRRDTQYF. As DNA, the CDR3 is TGTGCCAGCAGCTCCCTAGCGGGGCGGAGGGATACGCAGTATTTT.

V usage is TRBV4-3 and J usage is TRBJ1-6, with 11 bases lining up with TRBD1. Germline values: CDR1 LGHNA, CDR2 YSLEER. V gave up 0 bases and J gave up 10 bases; unmatched junction bases: 11. The CDR3 totals 18 residues. The CDR3: CASSQDGLSDRGLSPLHF. The CDR3 DNA reads as TGCGCCAGCAGCCAAGACGGACTATCGGACAGGGGGCTCTCACCCCTCCACTTT.